Below are 32 T cell receptor beta chains sequenced from a single sample in a study of cytomegalovirus exposure and HLA in healthy donors. 13 Jbeta primers and 60 Vbeta primers were used for the PCR. Assay: immunoSEQ multiplex PCR; the TCRdb copy retains only in-frame clones and omits some. The sample lists about 130,000 clones, more than 65% occurring once. Sample: PBMCs. All receptors come from a young man in good health and CMV-seropositive.

V is TRBV19 and J is TRBJ1-5; 7 bases are a match to TRBD1. V gave up 4 bases and J gave up 2 bases; unmatched junction bases: 2. Germline V gene data show CDR1 as LNHDA and CDR2 as SQIVND (reference sequence). The CDR3 length is 14 residues. The CDR3 region has the DNA TGTGCCAGTAGTAACGGGACAGGCAATCAGCCCCAGCATTTT. Protein: CASSNGTGNQPQHF.

This rearrangement joins TRBV5-1 to TRBJ2-7; 7 bases fit TRBD1. Germline V CDR1 and CDR2: SGHRS, YFSETQ. The CDR3 covers 17 residues. With V trimmed by 4 bases and J by 0 bases, 13 bases remained unmatched. The chain's CDR3 is CASSPSTTGINSYEQYF. The CDR3 DNA reads as TGCGCCAGCAGCCCGTCAACGACAGGGATTAACTCCTACGAGCAGTACTTC.

V gene TRBV27 combines with J gene TRBJ2-5; D is unresolved. CDR1 and CDR2 (germline): MNHEY, SMNVEV (reference sequence). CDR3 length: 15 residues. Deletions cut 7 bases from V and 4 bases from J, with 19 bases between. The CDR3 DNA reads as TGTGCCAGCACATCCTCCCCGAGGCGTGCAGAGACCCAGTACTTC. It is translated as CASTSSPRRAETQYF.

V usage is TRBV30 and J usage is TRBJ1-2; 9 nucleotides line up with TRBD1. The ends lost 2 bases at V and 0 bases at J; junction bases unmatched: 1. The germline V gene encodes CDR1 GTSNPN and CDR2 SVGIG (reference sequence). The CDR3 runs to 14 residues. The CDR3 coding sequence is TGTGCCTGGAGTCGGACAGGGGCTAACTATGGCTACACCTTC. This gives the protein CAWSRTGANYGYTF.

This clone was detected a few times. The chain uses TRBV6-1 and TRBJ1-3; D is unresolved. The ends were cut back, 3 bases at V and 4 bases at J, with 4 bases in the middle. CDR3 size: 12 residues. Germline V gene lookup returns CDR1 MNHNS and CDR2 SASEGT. CDR3 DNA: TGTGCCAGCAGTGATGAGGGAAACACCATATATTTT. Its protein product is CASSDEGNTIYF.

This sequence joins TRBV4-3 and TRBJ2-7; D is perhaps TRBD1 (6 bases). The V and J ends lost 3 bases and 2 bases respectively, with 14 bases between them. Per germline, CDR1 LGHNA and CDR2 YSLEER. This CDR3 is 15 amino acids long. CDR3 sequence reads: CASSQLPTGTYEQYF. The DNA of the CDR3 is TGCGCCAGCAGCCAGCTTCCGACAGGAACCTACGAGCAGTACTTC.

This clone appeared a single time. The J gene is TRBJ2-7, the V gene TRBV11-2; a weak D match, TRBD2 (6 bases). Trimming cost V 4 bases and J 0 bases, with 13 bases left between them. Germline-derived CDR1 and CDR2 are SGHAT and FQNNGV. The length of the CDR3 is 15 residues. The CDR3, as DNA: TGTGCCAGCAGCTCCAATAGCGGTACCTCCTACGAGCAGTACTTC. This gives the protein CASSSNSGTSYEQYF.

The gene calls are TRBV9 and TRBJ1-4; 9 bases agree with TRBD1. This CDR3 is 14 amino acids long. Germline CDR1 SGDLS, CDR2 YYNGEE. With V trimmed by 4 bases and J by 4 bases, 2 bases remained unmatched. The chain's CDR3 is CASSKGQGNEKLFF. In nucleotides, the CDR3 is TGTGCCAGCAGCAAGGGACAGGGTAATGAAAAACTGTTTTTT.

The chain couples TRBV27 to TRBJ2-5, with 8 bases fitting TRBD1. This CDR3 contains 15 residues. Trimming took 5 bases from V and 5 from J; bases not matched to a gene: 10. Germline values: CDR1 MNHEY, CDR2 SMNVEV (reference sequence). Written as DNA, the CDR3 is TGTGCCAGCAGTGGGACGTGGACAGGGAGGGAGACCCAGTACTTC. Its translation is CASSGTWTGRETQYF.

This clone was recorded only once. The gene calls are TRBV10-3 and TRBJ1-1, with D tentatively TRBD1 (6 bases). The CDR3 extends over 13 amino acids. Trimming pared 10 bases from V and 4 bases from J, leaving 16 bases between. Germline loops: CDR1 ENHRY, CDR2 SYGVKD. Here the CDR3 DNA reads TGTGCCACAAAAGGGCCACAGGGCACTGAAGCTTTCTTT. It is translated as CATKGPQGTEAFF.

J is TRBJ2-6 and V is TRBV4-1; 8 positions match TRBD1. The CDR3 covers 18 residues. The trim removed 6 bases at V and 4 bases at J, leaving 14 bases unmatched. Germline V CDR1 and CDR2: MGHRA, YSYEKL. The CDR3 sequence: CASRAPGTGGRGANVLTF. CDR3 DNA: TGCGCCAGCAGGGCCCCCGGCACAGGGGGGAGGGGGGCCAACGTCCTGACTTTC.

This chain connects TRBV2 to TRBJ1-1; a weak D match, TRBD1 (6 bases). The V gene's germline CDR1 is SNHLY and CDR2 FYNNEI. V lost 4 bases and J 1 base, leaving 19 bases between the germline ends. The CDR3 runs to 17 residues. The CDR3 is CASSGGYRAGANTEAFF. The CDR3 DNA is TGTGCCAGCAGTGGAGGCTACAGGGCCGGAGCGAACACTGAAGCTTTCTTT.

Only a few counts were recorded for this clone. V and J are TRBV7-6 and TRBJ1-1; D gene uncertain. Germline V gene data show CDR1 as SGHVS and CDR2 as FNYEAQ. Trimming took off 0 bases at V and 4 bases at J, with 18 bases between the two ends. This CDR3 is built from 17 residues. The CDR3 nucleotides read TGTGCCAGCAGCTTAGCAGGTCTTCGGGAGAGGATCACTGAAGCTTTCTTT. This translates into CASSLAGLRERITEAFF.

The J gene is TRBJ2-7, the V gene TRBV7-2; weak D call: TRBD1 (5 bases). The ends were cut back, 1 base at V and 3 bases at J, with 10 bases in the middle. The germline V gene has CDR1 SGHTA and CDR2 FQGNSA. The CDR3 runs 14 residues. The CDR3 DNA is TGTGCCAGCAGCTTAGGACAGTTACTCTACGAGCAGTACTTC. It yields the protein CASSLGQLLYEQYF.

This clone was counted a single time. V usage is TRBV27 and J usage is TRBJ1-1; 7 nucleotides match TRBD1. In germline, CDR1 is MNHEY, CDR2 SMNVEV (reference sequence). This CDR3 contains 12 residues. The J segment lost 11 bases and the V segment lost 6 bases, leaving 9 bases of the junction unmatched. For the CDR3, the DNA is TGTGCCAGCAGACGTACAGGGGCGGAGGCTTTCTTT. Protein product: CASRRTGAEAFF.

The rearrangement uses TRBV5-3 and TRBJ2-1; tentatively, D is TRBD2 (6 bases). TRBV5-3 is noted as an ORF with a role that remains uncertain. Trimming shortened V by 0 bases and J by 0 bases, and 19 bases separated the two germline ends. The CDR3 is 19 amino acids. The CDR3 DNA is TGTGCCAGAAGCTTGGTCCGGACTAACCATTGTCCCTCCTACAATGAGCAGTTCTTC. It codes for CARSLVRTNHCPSYNEQFF.

The chain couples TRBV27 to TRBJ2-6; TRBD1 aligns across 10 bases. CDR1 is MNHEY, CDR2 SMNVEV, per germline (reference sequence). The CDR3 totals 19 residues. Germline trimming cut 3 bases from V and 4 bases from J; bases unmatched to any gene: 12. CDR3 in DNA: TGTGCCAGCAGTTTTATTTGGGACAGGGGACACTCCGGGGCCAACGTCCTGACTTTC. This encodes CASSFIWDRGHSGANVLTF. Drawing the rest from reference TRBV27 and TRBJ2-6, the complete variable domain is EAQVTQNPRYLITVTGKKLTVTCSQNMNHEYMSWYRQDPGLGLRQIYYSMNVEVTDKGDVPEGYKVSRKEKRNFPLILESPSPNQTSLYFCASSFIWDRGHSGANVLTFGAGSRLTVL.

This clone was detected only once. The chain uses TRBV6-1 and TRBJ2-5; no clear D gene. V was cut by 0 bases and J by 2 bases, with 10 bases left in between. This CDR3 has 15 amino acids. Germline-derived CDR1 and CDR2 are MNHNS and SASEGT. CDR3 nucleotides: TGTGCCAGCAGTGAAGCATCGGGTATACAAGAGACCCAGTACTTC. Translating gives CASSEASGIQETQYF.

This chain uses TRBV18 with TRBJ2-7; D unclear. The CDR3 sequence is 15 residues long. Germline CDR1 and CDR2: KGHSH and LQKENI. V was trimmed by 6 bases and J by 2 bases, leaving 17 bases between them. CDR3 sequence: CASSPRPGNPYEQYF. The CDR3 region has the DNA TGTGCCAGCTCTCCAAGGCCAGGTAATCCCTACGAGCAGTACTTC.

This chain connects TRBV29-1 to TRBJ2-5; D is undetermined. CDR3 size: 16 residues. Per the germline V gene, CDR1 is SQVTM and CDR2 is ANQGSEA. Trimming stripped 3 bases from V and 2 bases from J, with 19 bases between. CDR3 region: CSVEHRGRRSQETQYF. In nucleotides, the CDR3 is TGCAGCGTTGAGCATCGCGGCAGAAGATCTCAAGAGACCCAGTACTTC.

The J gene is TRBJ2-2, the V gene TRBV11-3; the match to TRBD2 covers 8 bases. Trimming at V came to 0 bases and at J to 6 bases, leaving 3 bases not matched to a gene. CDR3 length: 15 amino acids. Per germline, CDR1 SGHNT and CDR2 YENEEA. The CDR3 is CASSLDPGRAGELFF. CDR3 DNA: TGTGCCAGCAGCTTAGATCCCGGGAGGGCCGGGGAGCTGTTTTTT.

The rearrangement links TRBV11-2 to TRBJ1-4; TRBD1 might be the D (6 bases). From germline, CDR1 is SGHAT and CDR2 FQNNGV. This CDR3 has 14 residues. Trimming took off 5 bases at V and 3 bases at J, with 10 bases between the two ends. In DNA, the CDR3 is TGTGCCAGCAGCGGAGGACAGTCTAATGAAAAACTGTTTTTT. This encodes CASSGGQSNEKLFF.

V and J are TRBV18 and TRBJ1-1; no firm D call. V lost 3 bases to trimming and J lost 6 bases, with 8 bases between them. The V gene's germline CDR1 is KGHSH and CDR2 LQKENI. The CDR3 is 12 residues long. CDR3: CASSPWGAEAFF. CDR3 bases: TGTGCCAGCTCACCGTGGGGAGCTGAAGCTTTCTTT.

V and J are TRBV30 and TRBJ2-3; D is possibly TRBD2 (6 bases). Between the trimmed V and J ends, which lost 8 bases and 2 bases, there was a span of 17 bases. The CDR3 totals 14 residues. Germline loops: CDR1 GTSNPN, CDR2 SVGIG (reference sequence). This chain's CDR3 is CAGTRRGDTDTQYF. The CDR3 nucleotides read TGTGCCGGGACTCGGCGGGGAGACACAGATACGCAGTATTTT. Supplemented by reference TRBV30 and TRBJ2-3, the full variable domain reads SQTIHQWPATLVQPVGSPLSLECTVEGTSNPNLYWYRQAAGRGLQLLFYSVGIGQISSEVPQNLSASRPQDRQFILSSKKLLLSDSGFYLCAGTRRGDTDTQYFGPGTRLTVL.

A single count supports this clone. This rearrangement joins TRBV6-1 to TRBJ1-2; D is perhaps TRBD1 (5 bases). Germline CDR1 and CDR2: MNHNS and SASEGT. There are 18 residues in the CDR3. V was cut by 4 bases and J by 9 bases, with 30 bases left in between. The CDR3 sequence is CASSVLGLLLTVQTRYTF. The DNA of the CDR3 is TGTGCCAGCAGTGTCCTGGGTTTATTGTTGACAGTCCAAACTCGCTACACCTTC.

The gene calls are TRBV5-1 and TRBJ2-5, with 8 bases lining up with TRBD1. Trimming took 4 bases from V and 4 from J; bases not matched to a gene: 9. Germline V gene data show CDR1 as SGHRS and CDR2 as YFSETQ. This CDR3 is built from 15 residues. The CDR3 loop is CASSLSPDRGETQYF. The CDR3 nucleotides read TGCGCCAGCAGCCTCTCACCAGACAGGGGAGAGACCCAGTACTTC.

This clone was detected a few times. The chain couples TRBV20-1 to TRBJ2-7; unclear D gene. The CDR3 is made up of 11 amino acids. With 6 bases removed from V and 3 bases from J, the gap between germline ends came to 9 bases. Germline values: CDR1 DFQATT, CDR2 SNEGSKA (reference sequence). CDR3 nucleotide sequence: TGCAGTGCCCCGGTCCACTACGAGCAGTACTTC. Its protein is CSAPVHYEQYF.

This chain connects TRBV2 to TRBJ1-3, with TRBD1 as a possible D gene (6 bases). The CDR3 spans 16 residues. V was clipped by 5 bases and J by 0 bases, with 14 bases between them. Germline CDR1 is SNHLY and CDR2 is FYNNEI. CDR3 amino acids: CASSLDGQHSGNTIYF. CDR3 nucleotides: TGTGCCAGCAGTTTGGACGGACAGCACTCTGGAAACACCATATATTTT.

The chain couples TRBV7-6 to TRBJ2-5, with 7 nucleotides matching TRBD1. The J call may be mistaken, given a closer DNA end match to TRBJ2-7. The germline V gene has CDR1 SGHVS and CDR2 FNYEAQ. This CDR3 spans 14 amino acids. The chain's CDR3 is CASSMGQIDYEQYF. In DNA, the CDR3 is TGTGCCAGCAGCATGGGACAGATTGACTACGAGCAGTACTTC.

This rearrangement joins TRBV7-6 to TRBJ2-1; TRBD1 agrees at 9 bases. Trimming removed 1 base from V and 4 bases from J; junction bases left unmatched: 8. CDR1 and CDR2 from the germline V gene are SGHVS and FNYEAQ. The CDR3 is 17 amino acids. CDR3 loop: CASSLGTGANLYNEQFF. The CDR3 DNA reads TGTGCCAGCAGCTTAGGGACAGGGGCGAACCTATACAATGAGCAGTTCTTC.

V gene TRBV4-3 combines with J gene TRBJ2-5; a possible D gene is TRBD2 (6 bases). The V end lost 0 bases, the J end lost 1 base, and 9 bases lay between the germline ends. CDR1 and CDR2 (germline): LGHNA, YSLEER. The CDR3 extends over 15 amino acids. As DNA, the CDR3 is TGCGCCAGCAGCCAAGATAGCGGAGTCCAAGAGACCCAGTACTTC. Protein sequence: CASSQDSGVQETQYF.

This clone was detected only once. This sequence joins TRBV6-6 and TRBJ2-3; the match to TRBD2 covers 9 bases. This CDR3 has 16 residues. With 4 bases clipped from V and 2 bases from J, the junction kept 7 bases outside the gene matches. The germline V gene has CDR1 MNHNY and CDR2 SVGAGI (reference sequence). The CDR3 spells CASSSAAGGPTDTQYF. In DNA form, the CDR3 reads TGTGCCAGCAGTTCCGCGGCGGGAGGGCCCACAGATACGCAGTATTTT.